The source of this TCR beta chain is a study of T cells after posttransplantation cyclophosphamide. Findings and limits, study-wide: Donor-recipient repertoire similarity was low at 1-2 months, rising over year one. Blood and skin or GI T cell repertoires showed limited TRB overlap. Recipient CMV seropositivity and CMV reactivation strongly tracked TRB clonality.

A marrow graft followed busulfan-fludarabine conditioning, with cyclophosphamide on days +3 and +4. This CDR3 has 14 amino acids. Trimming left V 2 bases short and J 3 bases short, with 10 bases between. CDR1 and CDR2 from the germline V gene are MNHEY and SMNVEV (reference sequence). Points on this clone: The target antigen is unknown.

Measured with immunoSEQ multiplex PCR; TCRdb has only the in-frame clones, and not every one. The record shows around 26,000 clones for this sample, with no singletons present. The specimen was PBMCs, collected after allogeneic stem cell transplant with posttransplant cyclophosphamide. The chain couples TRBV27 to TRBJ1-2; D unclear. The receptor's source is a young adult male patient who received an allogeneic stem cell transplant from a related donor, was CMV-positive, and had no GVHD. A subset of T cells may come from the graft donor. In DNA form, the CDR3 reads TGTGCCAGCAGTTTAAGGAGGCGCGACTATGGCTACACCTTC. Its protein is CASSLRRRDYGYTF.